This T cell receptor beta chain originates from a study of vaccination and CD4 T cells after COVID-19. General study results and limits: The appearance of a median approximately 85% of reactive clones in convalescent patients occurred only post-vaccination.

To note about this clonotype: The antigen is undetermined.

CDR1 and CDR2 from the germline V gene are SGHVS and FQNEAQ. Trimming stripped 4 bases from V and 4 bases from J, with 14 bases between. This CDR3 is built from 16 residues. Treatment specified: roughly 10-day PBMC culture with coronavirus spike peptide pools or control peptides (ViraFEST assay). With the Oncomine TCR Beta short-read assay, DNA from cultured CD4+ T cells was sequenced. MiXCR, applied by TCRdb to the PCR reads, yields one record per CDR3 protein. There are about 15,000 distinct CDR3 sequences in the sample; roughly two thirds occur only once, and approximately 19% lies in the top ten.

The receptor's source is a human donor who had recovered from COVID-19. The V and J genes are TRBV7-8 and TRBJ1-6; D ambiguous. Material: CD4+ T cells from blood, cultured in vitro. For the CDR3, the DNA is TGTGCCAGCAGCTCAAATGAGGGCAGATATAATTCACCCCTCCACTTT. Translating it yields CASSSNEGRYNSPLHF.